This T cell receptor beta chain was found in a study of blood T cell repertoires in COVID-19. Study summary: The cDNA or gDNA used as material had been derived from T cells, B-cell-depleted T cells, or PBMCs.

Per the original methods: Reference gene primer amplification gave nucleated cell count estimates. Some clones are missing from TCRdb's copy, which holds only in-frame ones; the method was immunoSEQ multiplex PCR. The V and J calls and the clone size are those of that table, but D and trimming were determined from the DNA. The table shows some 250,000 clones, with around 87% occurring only once. CDR1 SGHRS and CDR2 YFSETQ come from the germline V gene. J lost 4 bases, V lost 4 bases, and 4 bases had no gene match. This CDR3 is built from 14 residues. The chain recombines TRBV5-1 with TRBJ2-5, with 10 bases matching TRBD2. Sequencing was performed on peripheral blood. This receptor was taken from a woman younger than 45 who had recovered from COVID-19. Here the CDR3 reads CASSPRLAGETQYF. In DNA form, the CDR3 reads TGCGCCAGCAGCCCTCGACTAGCGGGAGAGACCCAGTACTTC.